The T cell receptor (beta chain) under discussion was sequenced for a study of blood T cell repertoires in COVID-19. On the study more broadly: T cells, B-cell-depleted T cells, or PBMCs provided the cDNA or gDNA that served as material.

V lost 5 bases, J lost 2 bases, and 10 bases lay in between. This CDR3 contains 13 residues. Per germline, CDR1 MNHEY and CDR2 SVGEGT. Clones were read by immunoSEQ multiplex PCR, and TCRdb kept only the in-frame ones, dropping some. The sample contains 310,000 or so clones, 70% to 90% of which appear only once. The V and J genes are TRBV6-2 or TRBV6-3 and TRBJ2-7; TRBD1 might be the D (5 bases). The specimen sequenced was peripheral blood. This sequence was found in a woman aged 25 to 39 who had recovered from COVID-19. The CDR3 sequence: CASSKDSTYEQYF. The CDR3 coding sequence is TGTGCCAGCAGTAAAGACAGTACCTACGAGCAGTACTTC.